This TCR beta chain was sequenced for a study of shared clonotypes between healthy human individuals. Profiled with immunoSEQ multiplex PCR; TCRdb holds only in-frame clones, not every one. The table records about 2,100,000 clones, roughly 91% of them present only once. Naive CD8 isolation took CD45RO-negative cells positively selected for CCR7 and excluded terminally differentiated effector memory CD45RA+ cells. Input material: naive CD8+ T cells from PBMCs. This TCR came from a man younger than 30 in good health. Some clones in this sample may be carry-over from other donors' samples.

The CDR3 DNA sequence: TGCGCCAGCAGCTTGTTGGGGAGTGTTGCCTCTTTGTCCTCCACTGAAGCTTTCTTT. Encoded protein: CASSLLGSVASLSSTEAFF. The chain is built from TRBV5-1 and TRBJ1-1; no clear D gene. Trimming stripped 1 base from V and 4 bases from J, with 26 bases between. Germline loops: CDR1 SGHRS, CDR2 YFSETQ. This CDR3 has 19 amino acids.